These T cell receptor beta chains were read from a single sample in a study of blood T cells in healthy people across ages. TCRdb re-derived calls from the 5' RACE reads in MiXCR, one entry per CDR3 protein. The table includes some 640,000 distinct CDR3 sequences, 25% to 30% detected once. Sequenced input: blood. The receptors were sampled from an elderly woman in good health. The CDR3 runs from the conserved cysteine through the conserved F or W. D genes are given only for firm matches. Not all rows give a size; the values are once, few, many and, for expanded clones, a class.

v_call	d_call	clone_size	j_call	cdr3_nt	cdr3_aa
TRBV6-1	TRBD2	many	TRBJ2-1	TGTGCCAGCAAGACTAGCGGGGACAATGAGCAGTTCTTC	CASKTSGDNEQFF
TRBV12-3/TRBV12-4	-	few	TRBJ1-1	TGTGCCAGCAGTACACTGGTCGGGGAGGCTTTCTTT	CASSTLVGEAFF
TRBV5-1	-	medium-sized	TRBJ2-7	TGCGCCAGCAGTTGGGACAAGTCCTACGAGCAGTACTTC	CASSWDKSYEQYF
TRBV14	-	-	TRBJ2-1	TGTGCCAGCAGCCAGGTCGGCGGGGTGTCATACAATGAGCAGTTCTTC	CASSQVGGVSYNEQFF
TRBV7-8	TRBD1	many	TRBJ2-7	TGTGCCAGCTCCCTTCCGACAGGGATAATTGCCGAGCAGTACTTC	CASSLPTGIIAEQYF
TRBV20-1	-	few	TRBJ1-2	TGCAGTGCTAGCCACCATGGGAGAGAAGGTGGCTATGGCTACACCTTC	CSASHHGREGGYGYTF
TRBV7-6	TRBD1	-	TRBJ2-7	TGTGCCAGCAGCACCCGGACAGGGAGCGACGAGCAGTACTTC	CASSTRTGSDEQYF
TRBV6-2/TRBV6-3	-	many	TRBJ1-1	TGTGCCGGGGACATGGGACTGAACACTGAAGCTTTCTTT	CAGDMGLNTEAFF
TRBV28	-	many	TRBJ2-3	TGTGCCAGCAGCATCCCGGGTGGGACAAAAACCTCTTTCCTCACAGATACGCAGTATTTT	CASSIPGGTKTSFLTDTQYF
TRBV29-1	-	-	TRBJ1-1	TGCAGCGTTGAATATCCTTACAGGGCGGCTGAAGCTTTCTTT	CSVEYPYRAAEAFF
TRBV6-2/TRBV6-3	TRBD2	-	TRBJ2-7	TGTGCCTGCAGTGAGGGCGGGGGGCCCTCCTACGAGCAGTACTTC	CACSEGGGPSYEQYF
TRBV20-1	-	-	TRBJ2-6	TGCAGTGCTAGCCTCCCGGTCCCCTCTGGGGCCAACGTCCTGACTTTC	CSASLPVPSGANVLTF
TRBV3-1	TRBD1	few	TRBJ1-1	TGTACCAGCAGCCAAGAGGGACAGGGGTACGCTTTCTTT	CTSSQEGQGYAFF
TRBV7-6	-	-	TRBJ1-1	TGTGCCAGCAGCTTAGGACAGGAAACTGAAGCTTTCTTT	CASSLGQETEAFF
TRBV30	-	few	TRBJ1-2	TGTGCCTGGAGTGTATTGGCCGGGTCCAGAGATGGCTACACCTTC	CAWSVLAGSRDGYTF
TRBV27	TRBD1	-	TRBJ2-7	TGTGCCAGATCTTACAGGGGGAAGAGCTACGAGCAGTACTTC	CARSYRGKSYEQYF
TRBV30	-	-	TRBJ1-5	TGTGCCTGGAGTGAAGGGGGGCAGCCCCAGCATTTT	CAWSEGGQPQHF
TRBV25-1	-	many	TRBJ2-1	TGTGCCAGCAGGTCTCGGACAACGAACTACAATGAGCAGTTCTTC	CASRSRTTNYNEQFF
TRBV7-2	-	-	TRBJ2-4	TGTGCCAGCAGCCCCGTCTCGGGGTTCACTCAGGAGCAGTACTTC	CASSPVSGFTQEQYF
TRBV20-1	TRBD1	many	TRBJ1-1	TGCAGTGCTAGCGTACAGGGGGCGCGTGGGATGAACACTGAAGCTTTCTTT	CSASVQGARGMNTEAFF
TRBV27	-	many	TRBJ2-7	TGTGCCAGCAGTAAGGGCGAGGGCTACGAGCAGTACTTC	CASSKGEGYEQYF
TRBV7-9	-	-	TRBJ1-5	TGTGCCAGCAGCCGGGGGGACAAAAGCAATCAGCCCCAGCATTTT	CASSRGDKSNQPQHF
TRBV28	-	-	TRBJ1-1	TGTGCCAGCAGTTTCTGGGGACGAGGGGCTGAAGCTTTCTTT	CASSFWGRGAEAFF
TRBV12-3/TRBV12-4	-	few	TRBJ2-3	TGTGCCAGCAGTTTAAGGCAGGGGCGAGCAGATACGCAATATTTT	CASSLRQGRADTQYF
TRBV4-3	-	-	TRBJ2-7	TGCGCCAGCAGCCAAGACAGGGGACCCACCTACGAGCAGTACTTC	CASSQDRGPTYEQYF
TRBV19	-	few	TRBJ2-2	TGTGCCAGTAGTATAGAGTGGGCCGGGGAGCTGTTTTTT	CASSIEWAGELFF
TRBV18	-	many	TRBJ2-7	TGTGCCAGCTCACCATCTGAGCCGGGAAACGAGCAGTACTTC	CASSPSEPGNEQYF
TRBV4-1	TRBD2	many	TRBJ2-5	TGCGCCAGCAGCCTCGGGGGGGGCTCTTCGCAAGAGACCCAGTACTTC	CASSLGGGSSQETQYF
TRBV20-1	-	many	TRBJ2-5	TGCAGTGCTAGAACTCAATTCCAAGAGACCCAGTACTTC	CSARTQFQETQYF